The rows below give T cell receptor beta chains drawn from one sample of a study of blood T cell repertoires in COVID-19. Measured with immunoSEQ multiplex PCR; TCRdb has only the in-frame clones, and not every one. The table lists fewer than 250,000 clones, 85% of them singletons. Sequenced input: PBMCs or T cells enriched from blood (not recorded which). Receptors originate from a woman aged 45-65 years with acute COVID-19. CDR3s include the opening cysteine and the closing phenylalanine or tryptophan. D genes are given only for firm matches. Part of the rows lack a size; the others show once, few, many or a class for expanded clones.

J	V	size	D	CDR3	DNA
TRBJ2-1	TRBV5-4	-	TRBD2	CASSLAGLAGDNEQFF	TGTGCCAGCAGCTTGGCGGGACTAGCGGGGGACAATGAGCAGTTCTTC
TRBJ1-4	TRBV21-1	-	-	CAVTGSQNEKLFF	TGTGCAGTTACAGGGAGTCAAAACGAAAAACTGTTTTTT
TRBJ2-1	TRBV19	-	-	CASSTTSFEQFF	TGTGCCAGTAGTACAACTAGCTTTGAGCAGTTCTTC
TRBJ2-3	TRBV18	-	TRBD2	CASSPDSGGGNTSTDTQYF	TGTGCCAGCTCACCAGATAGCGGGGGGGGAAACACTAGCACAGATACGCAGTATTTT
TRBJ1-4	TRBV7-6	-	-	CASSLAIATNEKLFF	TGTGCCAGCAGCTTAGCTATTGCAACTAATGAAAAACTGTTTTTT
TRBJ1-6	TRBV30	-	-	CAWSVGQGNSPLHF	TGTGCCTGGAGTGTTGGGCAGGGTAATTCACCCCTCCACTTT
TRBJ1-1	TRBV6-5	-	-	CASSTIQGMNTEAFF	TGTGCCAGCAGTACAATTCAGGGTATGAACACTGAAGCTTTCTTT
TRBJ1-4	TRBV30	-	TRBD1	CAWSVTGGVGNEKLFF	TGTGCCTGGAGTGTGACAGGGGGCGTTGGTAATGAAAAACTGTTTTTT
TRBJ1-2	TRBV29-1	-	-	CSVGRSMNALPDGYTF	TGCAGCGTTGGGAGGTCCATGAACGCCCTACCGGATGGCTACACCTTC
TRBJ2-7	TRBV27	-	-	CASSLEGAAYEQYF	TGTGCCAGCAGTTTGGAAGGGGCAGCCTACGAGCAGTACTTC
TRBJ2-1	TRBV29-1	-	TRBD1	CSATGQGADEQFF	TGCAGCGCTACCGGACAGGGGGCCGATGAGCAGTTCTTC
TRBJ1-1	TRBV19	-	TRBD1	CASSPRDRGDASEAFF	TGTGCCAGTAGTCCCCGGGACAGGGGCGACGCCTCTGAAGCTTTCTTT
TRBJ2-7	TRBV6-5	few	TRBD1	CASRPEDRDYEQYF	TGTGCCAGCAGACCGGAGGACAGGGACTACGAGCAGTACTTC
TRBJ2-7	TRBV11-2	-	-	CASSPIASGVGGEQYF	TGTGCCAGCAGCCCTATAGCCTCAGGGGTGGGCGGCGAGCAGTACTTC
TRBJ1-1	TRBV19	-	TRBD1	CASNPGTGYTEAFF	TGTGCCAGTAACCCCGGGACAGGGTACACTGAAGCTTTCTTT
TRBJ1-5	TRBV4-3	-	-	CASSQETGGAQHF	TGCGCCAGCAGCCAAGAGACGGGAGGGGCCCAGCATTTT
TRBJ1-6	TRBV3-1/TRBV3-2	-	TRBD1	CASSHLLTGQGSSPLHF	TGTGCCAGCAGCCACTTGCTAACAGGACAGGGAAGTTCACCCCTCCACTTT
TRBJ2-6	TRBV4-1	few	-	CASSPTGMAGANVLTF	TGCGCCAGCAGCCCCACAGGCATGGCTGGGGCCAACGTCCTGACTTTC
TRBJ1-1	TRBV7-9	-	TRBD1	CASSGQGLNTEAFF	TGTGCCAGCAGCGGACAGGGGCTGAACACTGAAGCTTTCTTT
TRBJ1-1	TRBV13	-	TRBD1	CASSRSGQSAPMNTEAFF	TGTGCCAGCAGTCGCTCGGGACAGTCAGCCCCCATGAACACTGAAGCTTTCTTT
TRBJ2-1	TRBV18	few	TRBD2	CASHSGGGRKNEQFF	TGTGCCAGCCATAGCGGGGGGGGGCGAAAGAATGAGCAGTTCTTC
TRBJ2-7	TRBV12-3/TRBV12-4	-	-	CASSRLYEQYF	TGTGCCAGCAGTCGACTCTACGAGCAGTACTTC
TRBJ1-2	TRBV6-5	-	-	CASSYSREYYGYTF	TGTGCCAGCAGTTACTCGAGGGAGTACTATGGCTACACCTTC
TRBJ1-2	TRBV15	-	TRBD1	CATSGGDRGTFYGYTF	TGTGCCACCAGCGGGGGGGACAGGGGGACTTTCTATGGCTACACCTTC
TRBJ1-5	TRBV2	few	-	CASSGANPNQPQHF	TGTGCCAGCAGTGGGGCCAACCCCAATCAGCCCCAGCATTTT
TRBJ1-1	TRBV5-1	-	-	CASSLLANPNTEAFF	TGCGCCAGCAGCTTGCTCGCGAACCCGAACACTGAAGCTTTCTTT
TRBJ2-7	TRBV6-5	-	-	CASSLPKYREQYF	TGTGCCAGCAGCCTTCCCAAGTATCGGGAGCAGTACTTC
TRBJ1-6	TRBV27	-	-	CARSPGGGRDSPLHF	TGTGCCCGCAGTCCCGGGGGGGGGAGGGATTCACCCCTCCACTTT
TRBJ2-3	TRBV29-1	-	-	CSARRGGADTQYF	TGCAGCGCCAGGCGGGGCGGCGCAGATACGCAGTATTTT
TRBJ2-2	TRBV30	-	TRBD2	CAWTTLAGTGELFF	TGTGCCTGGACCACACTAGCGGGTACCGGGGAGCTGTTTTTT
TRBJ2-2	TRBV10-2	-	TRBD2	CASRTSGGKNTGELFF	TGCGCCAGCCGTACTAGCGGGGGAAAGAACACCGGGGAGCTGTTTTTT
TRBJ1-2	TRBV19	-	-	CASSKPQRNANYGYTF	TGTGCCAGTAGTAAGCCACAGAGAAACGCTAACTATGGCTACACCTTC
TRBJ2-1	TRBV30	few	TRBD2	CAWSSSGGMDEQFF	TGTGCCTGGAGTTCTAGCGGGGGGATGGATGAGCAGTTCTTC
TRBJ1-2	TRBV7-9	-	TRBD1	CASSLNSGTGYGYTF	TGTGCCAGCAGCTTAAATAGTGGGACAGGGTATGGCTACACCTTC
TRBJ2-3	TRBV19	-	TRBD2	CASSKRLAGDTDTQYF	TGTGCCAGTAGTAAAAGACTAGCGGGGGACACAGATACGCAGTATTTT
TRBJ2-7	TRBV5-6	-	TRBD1	CASRSTGGYEQYF	TGTGCCAGCAGGTCGACAGGGGGCTACGAGCAGTACTTC
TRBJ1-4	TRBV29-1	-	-	CSVEDGETNEKLFF	TGCAGCGTTGAAGATGGGGAGACTAATGAAAAACTGTTTTTT
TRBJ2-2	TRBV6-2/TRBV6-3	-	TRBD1	CASSWGQGAEGTGELFF	TGTGCCAGCAGTTGGGGACAGGGGGCGGAGGGCACCGGGGAGCTGTTTTTT
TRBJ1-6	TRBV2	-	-	CASRSIVTTNSPLHF	TGTGCCAGCAGGTCAATAGTCACTACCAATTCACCCCTCCACTTT
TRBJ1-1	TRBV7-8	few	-	CASSERRVTEAFF	TGTGCCAGCAGCGAAAGGAGGGTTACTGAAGCTTTCTTT
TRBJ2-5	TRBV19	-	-	CASSTNLETQYF	TGTGCCAGTAGTACCAACTTAGAGACCCAGTACTTC
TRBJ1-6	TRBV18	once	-	CASSPSAGYNSPLHF	TGTGCCAGCTCACCCTCTGCAGGGTACAATTCACCCCTCCACTTT
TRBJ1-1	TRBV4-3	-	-	CASSRGLNTEAFF	TGCGCCAGCAGCCGGGGCTTGAACACTGAAGCTTTCTTT
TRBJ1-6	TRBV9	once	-	CASSVDARGNSPLHF	TGTGCCAGCAGCGTAGATGCTAGGGGTAATTCACCCCTCCACTTT
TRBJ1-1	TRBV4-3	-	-	CASSPSVDTEAFF	TGCGCCAGCAGCCCGAGCGTCGACACTGAAGCTTTCTTT
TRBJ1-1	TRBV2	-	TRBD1	CASQPTGGTEAFF	TGTGCCAGCCAACCCACAGGGGGAACTGAAGCTTTCTTT
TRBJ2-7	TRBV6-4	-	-	CASRWTRPYEQYF	TGTGCCAGCAGGTGGACAAGACCCTACGAGCAGTACTTC
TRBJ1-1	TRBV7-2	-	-	CASSAQLNTEAFF	TGTGCCAGCAGCGCACAGCTGAACACTGAAGCTTTCTTT
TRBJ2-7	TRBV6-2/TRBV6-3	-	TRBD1	CASSPDRGLVYEQYF	TGTGCCAGCAGTCCGGACAGGGGGCTTGTCTACGAGCAGTACTTC